This T cell receptor beta chain was retrieved from a study of cytomegalovirus exposure and HLA in healthy donors. Turning to this clone: As yet, its antigen is unknown.

The V gene's germline CDR1 is SEHNR and CDR2 FQNEAQ (reference sequence). CDR3 length: 11 amino acids. Deletions cut 5 bases from V and 4 bases from J, with 4 bases between. Study results and limitations: Follow-up analysis seemed to connect common viral pathogens with several of the most significant clusters identified. One later analysis reportedly identified an Asian-associated ancestry cluster that showed fewer N-insertions than the roughly 720-donor mean.

The PCR ran on 60 Vbeta and 13 Jbeta primers. TCRdb keeps only in-frame clones here, not all; method: immunoSEQ multiplex PCR. Of approximately 160,000 clones listed, approximately 84% are singletons. V and J are TRBV7-9 and TRBJ2-3; D ambiguous. This sequence originates from a girl aged 10 to 17 in good health and CMV-seropositive. The specimen sequenced was PBMCs. The CDR3 nucleotides are TGTGCCAGCAGCCCAGCAGATACGCAGTATTTT. Protein sequence: CASSPADTQYF.